The 26 T cell receptor beta chains listed next were all sequenced from one sample in a study of CD8 T cells in Susac syndrome. About 0.5 to 1 ug RNA was reverse transcribed with random hexamers. Using its own MiXCR run on the immunoSEQ multiplex PCR reads, TCRdb lists one record per CDR3 protein. This table holds hundreds of thousands of distinct CDR3 sequences, 75% to 90% found once. The material sequenced was CD8+ T cells from PBMCs. The receptors come from a human donor with multiple sclerosis.

The chain has TRBV20-1 and TRBJ2-7; weak D call: TRBD1 (6 bases). Germline CDR1 reads DFQATT; CDR2 reads SNEGSKA (reference sequence). Trimming took 0 bases from V and 2 from J, leaving 14 bases between them. The CDR3 has 15 residues. In DNA form, the CDR3 reads TGCAGTGCTAGAGACGAGGTAGGGGGAACCTACGAGCAGTACTTC. Translating it yields CSARDEVGGTYEQYF.

V usage is TRBV29-1 and J usage is TRBJ2-7; 8 nucleotides line up with TRBD1. The germline V gene encodes CDR1 SQVTM and CDR2 ANQGSEA. This CDR3 comprises 14 residues. Trimming at V came to 5 bases and at J to 2 bases, leaving 8 bases not matched to a gene. In nucleotides, the CDR3 is TGCAGCGTTCCACGCGGACAGGGTACCTACGAGCAGTACTTC. This encodes CSVPRGQGTYEQYF.

CDR3 nucleotides: TGCGCCAGCAGCCAAGAAAAAGTGGCCGGGGAGCTGTTTTTT. Encoded protein: CASSQEKVAGELFF. This sequence joins TRBV4-1 and TRBJ2-2; D unclear. The CDR3 has 14 amino acids. V lost 0 bases and J lost 6, with 8 bases in between. Germline CDR1 is MGHRA and CDR2 is YSYEKL.

This clonotype was detected only once. CDR3 sequence reads: CASTQDDVIGYTF. The CDR3 nucleotides are TGTGCCTCGACGCAGGACGACGTCATTGGCTACACCTTC. V gene TRBV28 combines with J gene TRBJ1-2; D is uncertain. The CDR3 consists of 13 residues. V lost 11 bases to trimming and J lost 7 bases, with 20 bases between them. Germline-derived CDR1 and CDR2 are MDHEN and SYDVKM.

The rearrangement joins TRBV6-5 to TRBJ1-4; D unclear. Germline V gene lookup returns CDR1 MNHEY and CDR2 SVGAGI. The CDR3 has 12 residues. V was shortened by 4 bases and J by 8 bases, with 8 bases between the two germline ends. Here the CDR3 reads CASSSMGEKLFF. The CDR3 DNA reads as TGTGCCAGCAGTTCCATGGGGGAAAAACTGTTTTTT.

This rearrangement joins TRBV5-4 to TRBJ2-2, with D unclear. Per the germline V gene, CDR1 is SGHNT and CDR2 is YYREEE (reference sequence). V dropped 4 bases and J dropped 0 bases, with 10 bases sitting between them. This CDR3 contains 15 residues. The CDR3: CASSQASPNTGELFF. The CDR3 DNA reads TGTGCCAGCAGCCAAGCATCCCCGAACACCGGGGAGCTGTTTTTT. The entire variable domain, with the rest obtained from reference TRBV5-4 and TRBJ2-2, is as follows: ETGVTQSPTHLIKTRGQQVTLRCSSQSGHNTVSWYQQALGQGPQFIFQYYREEENGRGNFPPRFSGLQFPNYSSELNVNALELDDSALYLCASSQASPNTGELFFGEGSRLTVL.

The rearrangement uses TRBV27 and TRBJ2-5; 10 nucleotides line up with TRBD2. With V trimmed by 5 bases and J by 5 bases, 2 bases remained unmatched. The germline CDR1 and CDR2 sequences are MNHEY and SMNVEV (reference sequence). The CDR3 length is 13 residues. The CDR3 loop is CASSMTSGETQYF. CDR3 in DNA: TGTGCCAGCAGTATGACTAGCGGGGAGACCCAGTACTTC.

The chain employs TRBV29-1 and TRBJ2-4, with 7 bases lining up with TRBD2. V was pared by 6 bases and J by 7 bases, with 9 bases of the junction left unmatched. Germline CDR1 is SQVTM and CDR2 is ANQGSEA. The CDR3 runs 13 residues. The CDR3 is CSVDGAGGNIQYF. The CDR3 coding sequence is TGCAGCGTCGATGGGGCCGGGGGGAACATTCAGTACTTC.

The chain joins TRBV2 to TRBJ2-7; D gene unclear. CDR3 size: 13 residues. CDR1 is SNHLY, CDR2 FYNNEI, per germline. With 4 bases removed from V and 7 bases from J, the gap between germline ends came to 14 bases. For the CDR3, the DNA is TGTGCCAGCAGTGTATCACGGCAGAGTGAGCAGTACTTC. Its translation: CASSVSRQSEQYF.

The chain has TRBV4-1 and TRBJ2-1; D unresolved. Germline values: CDR1 MGHRA, CDR2 YSYEKL. The V gene lost 2 bases and the J gene lost 5 bases, with 7 bases spanning the gap. This CDR3 comprises 13 residues. The DNA of the CDR3 is TGCGCCAGCAGCCAATACCTAAACAATGAGCAGTTCTTC. This gives the protein CASSQYLNNEQFF.

The chain joins TRBV5-1 to TRBJ1-2; TRBD1 aligns across 8 bases. Germline values: CDR1 SGHRS, CDR2 YFSETQ. The length of the CDR3 is 15 residues. Trimming cost V 6 bases and J 0 bases; bases outside gene matches: 7. In DNA, the CDR3 is TGCGCCAGCACCGTCGACAGGGGAGCTAACTATGGCTACACCTTC. Its translation is CASTVDRGANYGYTF. The whole variable domain, remainder taken from reference TRBV5-1 and TRBJ1-2, is KAGVTQTPRYLIKTRGQQVTLSCSPISGHRSVSWYQQTPGQGLQFLFEYFSETQRNKGNFPGRFSGRQFSNSRSEMNVSTLELGDSALYLCASTVDRGANYGYTFGSGTRLTVV.

This clonotype was detected a few times. The chain couples TRBV13 to TRBJ2-7, with D perhaps given as TRBD1 or TRBD2 (5 bases each). Between the trimmed V and J ends, which lost 5 bases and 1 base, there was a span of 12 bases. Germline values: CDR1 PRHDT, CDR2 FYEKMQ (reference sequence). The CDR3 is 14 amino acids. CDR3 in amino acids: CASSLGTQSYEQYF. The DNA for the CDR3 is TGTGCCAGCAGCCTCGGGACCCAATCCTACGAGCAGTACTTC.

The chain's CDR3 is CSAKGLLGDDTEAFF. The CDR3 DNA follows: TGCAGTGCTAAAGGGTTGTTAGGGGATGACACTGAAGCTTTCTTT. V usage is TRBV20-1 and J usage is TRBJ1-1; D may be TRBD1 (5 bases). The CDR3 contains 15 residues. V was pared by 4 bases and J by 3 bases, with 18 bases between. The germline V gene has CDR1 DFQATT and CDR2 SNEGSKA (reference sequence).

The chain carries TRBV3-1 and TRBJ1-1, with D unresolved. V was cut by 8 bases and J by 4 bases, with 14 bases left in between. The CDR3 has 13 residues. Germline CDR1 LGHDT, CDR2 YNNKEL (reference sequence). The CDR3 protein is CASSPGLGTEAFF. The DNA of the CDR3 is TGTGCCAGCTCGCCGGGCCTCGGCACTGAAGCTTTCTTT.

The CDR3 sequence: CASSIVGGAVNTEAFF. In DNA form, the CDR3 reads TGTGCCAGTAGTATTGTAGGGGGCGCGGTGAACACTGAAGCTTTCTTT. The rearrangement joins TRBV19 to TRBJ1-1; 7 bases are shared with TRBD1. CDR3 size: 16 residues. CDR1 is LNHDA and CDR2 is SQIVND in the germline V gene (reference sequence). Unmatched junction bases numbered 7, after V lost 3 bases and J lost 0 bases.

In nucleotides, the CDR3 is TGCAGCGTTGCCCAGGGGGCGAATGAGCAGTTCTTC. Translating gives CSVAQGANEQFF. The chain is built from TRBV29-1 and TRBJ2-1, with TRBD1 matching over 8 bases. The V gene's germline CDR1 is SQVTM and CDR2 ANQGSEA. The CDR3 consists of 12 residues. The junction had 3 bases not matched to a gene; V was cut back by 4 bases and J by 7 bases.

V and J are TRBV5-6 and TRBJ1-2, with D possibly matching TRBD1 (5 bases). Per the germline V gene, CDR1 is SGHDT and CDR2 is YYEEEE. V was trimmed by 2 bases and J by 4 bases, leaving 12 bases between them. The CDR3 runs to 14 residues. The CDR3 reads CASSLYGTTYGYTF. The DNA for the CDR3 is TGTGCCAGCAGCTTATATGGGACGACCTATGGCTACACCTTC.

This chain joins TRBV30 and TRBJ2-1; 7 nucleotides match TRBD1. With 0 bases clipped from V and 6 bases from J, the junction kept 5 bases outside the gene matches. Per germline, CDR1 GTSNPN and CDR2 SVGIG (reference sequence). CDR3 size: 14 residues. The CDR3 protein is CAWSVGRGFNEQFF. The CDR3 region has the DNA TGTGCCTGGAGTGTTGGCAGGGGGTTCAATGAGCAGTTCTTC.

This chain links TRBV5-1 with TRBJ1-2, with D possibly being TRBD1 (6 bases). The CDR3 contains 14 residues. Germline CDR1 is SGHRS and CDR2 is YFSETQ. V lost 1 base, J lost 6 bases, and 13 bases lay in between. CDR3: CASSLLSAGDGYTF. The DNA of the CDR3 is TGCGCCAGCAGCTTGCTATCCGCAGGGGATGGCTACACCTTC.

The chain carries TRBV5-1 and TRBJ2-2; unclear D gene. The CDR3 consists of 17 residues. CDR1 is SGHRS and CDR2 is YFSETQ in the germline V gene. V dropped 7 bases and J dropped 1 base, with 20 bases sitting between them. CDR3 protein: CASAVDGPGQNTGELFF. CDR3 nucleotide sequence: TGCGCCAGCGCCGTTGATGGTCCGGGCCAGAACACCGGGGAGCTGTTTTTT.

The V call is TRBV11-2, the J call TRBJ2-5; D possibly corresponds to TRBD2 (5 bases). This CDR3 region has 18 residues. The V end was cut by 5 bases, the J end by 5 bases, with 27 bases between. Germline V gene lookup returns CDR1 SGHAT and CDR2 FQNNGV. CDR3 protein: CASSPGSPRRPFSETQYF. The CDR3 nucleotides are TGTGCCAGCAGCCCAGGCTCTCCTCGGAGGCCTTTTTCGGAGACCCAGTACTTC.

This clonotype was detected a few times. The chain uses TRBV6-5 and TRBJ1-1; D gene unclear. The CDR3 sequence is 14 residues long. V was clipped by 4 bases and J by 6 bases, with 15 bases between them. Germline-derived CDR1 and CDR2 are MNHEY and SVGAGI. CDR3 nucleotides: TGTGCCAGCAGTTCTCCTGGAGGGATCCCTGAAGCTTTCTTT. It is translated as CASSSPGGIPEAFF.

This chain uses TRBV2 with TRBJ2-1; D is undetermined. CDR1 is SNHLY, CDR2 FYNNEI, per germline. CDR3 size: 15 residues. Trimming cost V 5 bases and J 0 bases, with 11 bases left between them. DNA of the CDR3: TGTGCCAGCAGTTATCCGGATAGCTCCTACAATGAGCAGTTCTTC. It codes for CASSYPDSSYNEQFF.

This clonotype appeared once. The chain joins TRBV5-4 to TRBJ1-3, with no clear D. The germline V and J ends were trimmed by 5 bases and 0 bases, with 3 bases remaining between them. Per germline, CDR1 SGHNT and CDR2 YYREEE (reference sequence). The CDR3 loop spans 12 amino acids. CDR3: CASSVSGNTIYF. The DNA for the CDR3 is TGTGCCAGCAGTGTCTCTGGAAACACCATATATTTT.

The chain employs TRBV30 and TRBJ2-7; possible D gene TRBD2, 6 bases. The V gene lost 4 bases and the J gene lost 11 bases, with 18 bases spanning the gap. This CDR3 has 12 amino acids. Germline V lookup: CDR1 GTSNPN, CDR2 SVGIG (reference sequence). This CDR3 is CAWTRTGGGEYF. In nucleotides, the CDR3 is TGTGCCTGGACCAGAACAGGAGGAGGGGAGTACTTC.

This sequence joins TRBV6-1 and TRBJ1-1, with unresolved D. The germline gives CDR1 MNHNS, CDR2 SASEGT. This CDR3 spans 16 amino acids. The ends were cut back, 2 bases at V and 0 bases at J, with 13 bases in the middle. CDR3 nucleotide sequence: TGTGCCAGCAGTGAAAACTTCGGCGCCATGAACACTGAAGCTTTCTTT. This sequence encodes CASSENFGAMNTEAFF.